These 13 T cell receptor beta chains came from one sample sequenced in a study of blood T cell repertoires in COVID-19. The protocol was immunoSEQ multiplex PCR, while the TCRdb copy is restricted to in-frame clones and leaves out a portion. Of about 83,000 clones listed, roughly 87% were seen once; the top ten hold less than 3.5%. Source material: peripheral blood. The receptors derive from a woman between 50 and 59 years old with active or convalescent COVID-19.

This clone has a handful of counts. The rearrangement joins TRBV25-1 to TRBJ1-4; D is unresolved. The CDR3 is 16 residues long. Germline V CDR1 and CDR2: MGHDK, SYGVNS. V dropped 0 bases and J dropped 0 bases, with 8 bases sitting between them. CDR3 DNA: TGTGCCAGCAGTGAATATTCCGGGGCAACTAATGAAAAACTGTTTTTT. Amino acid sequence: CASSEYSGATNEKLFF.

This chain connects TRBV27 to TRBJ1-1; a possible D gene is TRBD1 (5 bases). The V gene's germline CDR1 is MNHEY and CDR2 SMNVEV (reference sequence). The germline V and J ends were trimmed by 3 bases and 7 bases, with 12 bases remaining between them. This CDR3 spans 13 amino acids. The CDR3 sequence is CASSFAGGSEAFF. In DNA, the CDR3 is TGTGCCAGCAGTTTCGCGGGGGGAAGTGAAGCTTTCTTT.

The chain links TRBV7-2 to TRBJ2-5; tentatively, D is TRBD1 (5 bases). CDR1 SGHTA and CDR2 FQGNSA come from the germline V gene. The V gene lost 4 bases and the J gene lost 4 bases, with 16 bases spanning the gap. This CDR3 comprises 15 residues. The CDR3 is CASSSHIGAGETQYF. The CDR3 DNA is TGTGCCAGCAGCTCCCATATAGGGGCAGGAGAGACCCAGTACTTC.

The chain uses TRBV19 and TRBJ1-2; D may be TRBD1 (6 bases). Per the germline V gene, CDR1 is LNHDA and CDR2 is SQIVND (reference sequence). The germline V and J ends were trimmed by 0 bases and 2 bases, with 10 bases remaining between them. The CDR3 covers 15 residues. The chain's CDR3 is CASSIDFTGNYGYTF. The CDR3 DNA reads as TGTGCCAGTAGTATAGACTTTACAGGGAACTATGGCTACACCTTC.

V gene TRBV29-1 combines with J gene TRBJ1-1, with D perhaps matching TRBD1 (5 bases). Germline loops: CDR1 SQVTM, CDR2 ANQGSEA. Trimming removed 4 bases at V and 5 bases at J, with 17 bases between. The CDR3 has 14 amino acids. The CDR3 coding sequence is TGCAGCGTTGGACAGCAGGGTAGAGAGACTGAAGCTTTCTTT. This gives the protein CSVGQQGRETEAFF.

This rearrangement joins TRBV4-3 to TRBJ1-6, with D unresolved. Trimming stripped 0 bases from V and 6 bases from J, with 9 bases between. The CDR3 length is 15 residues. Looked up from germline, CDR1 is LGHNA and CDR2 is YSLEER. In nucleotides, the CDR3 is TGCGCCAGCAGCCAAGATGGAGGTACTAATTCACCCCTCCACTTT. It yields the protein CASSQDGGTNSPLHF.

The DNA for the CDR3 is TGTGCCACGAATGCGCCTACAGGGCACACTGAAGCTTTCTTT. Translated, it gives CATNAPTGHTEAFF. The chain links TRBV6-5 to TRBJ1-1; a weak D match, TRBD1 (6 bases). This CDR3 contains 14 residues. CDR1 is MNHEY and CDR2 is SVGAGI in the germline V gene. V was cut by 10 bases and J by 3 bases, with 18 bases left in between.

This sequence joins TRBV5-1 and TRBJ2-5; 7 positions agree with TRBD1. J lost 3 bases, V lost 6 bases, and 14 bases had no gene match. There are 16 residues in the CDR3. Germline V gene sequence: CDR1 SGHRS, CDR2 YFSETQ. The CDR3 sequence: CASTSAPRGREETQYF. The CDR3 bases are TGCGCCAGCACCTCGGCCCCAAGGGGGCGCGAAGAGACCCAGTACTTC. The whole variable domain, remainder taken from reference TRBV5-1 and TRBJ2-5, is KAGVTQTPRYLIKTRGQQVTLSCSPISGHRSVSWYQQTPGQGLQFLFEYFSETQRNKGNFPGRFSGRQFSNSRSEMNVSTLELGDSALYLCASTSAPRGREETQYFGPGTRLLVL.

This clone is a singleton in its sample. The chain is built from TRBV6-1 and TRBJ1-5, with 9 bases aligning to TRBD1. The CDR3 length is 16 residues. Trimming cost V 8 bases and J 4 bases; bases outside gene matches: 12. Per germline, CDR1 MNHNS and CDR2 SASEGT. The CDR3 DNA reads TGTGCCAGCGGTGCGAACACAGGACAGGGGAATCAGCCCCAGCATTTT. This codes for CASGANTGQGNQPQHF.

This rearrangement joins TRBV4-2 to TRBJ2-4; 11 bases are shared with TRBD1. The CDR3 has 14 amino acids. Germline trimming cut 0 bases from V and 12 bases from J; bases unmatched to any gene: 4. The germline V gene encodes CDR1 LGHNA and CDR2 YNFKEQ. DNA of the CDR3: TGTGCCAGCAGCCAAGAATCCGGACAGGGGGCTCAGTACTTC. Residues: CASSQESGQGAQYF.

The V gene is TRBV12-3 or TRBV12-4, the J gene TRBJ1-4; D gene unclear. The CDR3 has 13 residues. V lost 8 bases and J lost 3, with 10 bases in between. CDR3 bases: TGTGCCAGCGGGCGTTACGCTAATGAAAAACTGTTTTTT. This translates into CASGRYANEKLFF.

The chain recombines TRBV27 with TRBJ2-1, with D unclear. CDR3 size: 13 residues. The germline gives CDR1 MNHEY, CDR2 SMNVEV (reference sequence). V lost 0 bases to trimming and J lost 6 bases, with 6 bases between them. CDR3 nucleotides: TGTGCCAGCAGTTTATCAGCCCTCAATGAGCAGTTCTTC. This gives the protein CASSLSALNEQFF.

The CDR3 DNA reads TGTGCCAGCAGCCGACGGGGGGCGGATTCCTACCCGAGGGATGGCTACACCTTC. This translates into CASSRRGADSYPRDGYTF. The chain is built from TRBV14 and TRBJ1-2; D might be TRBD1 (6 bases). Germline V lookup: CDR1 SGHDN, CDR2 FVKESK. The CDR3 loop spans 18 amino acids. Trimming took 4 bases from V and 6 from J, leaving 27 bases between them.